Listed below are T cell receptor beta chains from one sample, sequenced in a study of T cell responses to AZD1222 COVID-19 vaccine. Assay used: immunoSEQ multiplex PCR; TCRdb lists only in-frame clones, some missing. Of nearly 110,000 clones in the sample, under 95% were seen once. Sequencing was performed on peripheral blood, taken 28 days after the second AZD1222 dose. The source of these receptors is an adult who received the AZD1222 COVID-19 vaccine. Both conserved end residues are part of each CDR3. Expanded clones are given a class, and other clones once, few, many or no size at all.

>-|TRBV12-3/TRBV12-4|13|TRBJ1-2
CASSLGHYYGYTF
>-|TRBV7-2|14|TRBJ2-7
CASSFTDGPYEQYF
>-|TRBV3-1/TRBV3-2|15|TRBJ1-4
CASSKGDTTNEKLFF
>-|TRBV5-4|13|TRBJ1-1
CASSLLASTEAFF
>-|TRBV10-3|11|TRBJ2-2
CAISVGRELFF
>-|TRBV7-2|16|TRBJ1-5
CASSPGHVGSNQPQHF
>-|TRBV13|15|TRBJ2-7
CASSSGDFSSYEQYF
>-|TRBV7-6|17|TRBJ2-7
CASSFSSGGVSAYEQYF
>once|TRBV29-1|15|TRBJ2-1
CSVASSRRTYNEQFF
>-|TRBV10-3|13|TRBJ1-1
CAIQGPGDAEAFF
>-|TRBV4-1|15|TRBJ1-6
CASSQGPNMGTPLHF
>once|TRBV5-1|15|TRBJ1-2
CASSLQTGDGYGYTF
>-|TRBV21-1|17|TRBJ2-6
CASSKLSVGIGANVLTF
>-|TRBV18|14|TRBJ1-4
CASSPDSTNEKLFF
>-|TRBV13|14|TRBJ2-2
CASSLAGGIGELFF
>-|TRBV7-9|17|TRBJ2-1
CASSWGLAGAPWAEQFF
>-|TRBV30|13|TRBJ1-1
CASRQVENTEAFF
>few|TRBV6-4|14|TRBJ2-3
CASSGTSGGDTQYF
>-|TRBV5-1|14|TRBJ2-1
CASSSWGLYNEQFF
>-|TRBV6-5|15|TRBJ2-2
CASSLALGRTGELFF
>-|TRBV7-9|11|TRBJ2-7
CASRGLYEQYF
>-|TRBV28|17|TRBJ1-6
CASSSPGGLSYNSPLHF
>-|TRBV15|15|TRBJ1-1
CATSRGRQGNTEAFF
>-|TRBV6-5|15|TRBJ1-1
CASSYSVEGNTEAFF